Below are 2 T cell receptor beta chains sequenced from a single sample in a study of blood T cells in healthy people across ages. The authors ran a second PCR of roughly 6 to 12 cycles using a sample-barcoded 5' primer and a J-beta primer mix. TCRdb recomputed calls from the 5' RACE reads with MiXCR, one row per CDR3 protein. The table includes about 290,000 distinct CDR3 sequences, around 30% detected once. What was sequenced was blood. These receptors originate from a woman in her seventies in good health.

The chain joins TRBV29-1 to TRBJ2-3; D unresolved. Trimming removed 4 bases from V and 5 bases from J, with 4 bases in between. The CDR3 runs to 10 residues. Germline values: CDR1 SQVTM, CDR2 ANQGSEA. CDR3 region: CSVVGDTQYF. DNA for the CDR3: TGCAGCGTTGTGGGAGATACGCAGTATTTT.

This clonotype was found many times. The chain couples TRBV10-3 to TRBJ2-1; 9 nucleotides match TRBD2. Germline V gives CDR1 ENHRY, CDR2 SYGVKD. The CDR3 sequence is 12 residues long. V dropped 10 bases and J dropped 3; count of bases not matched to a gene: 1. CDR3 sequence reads: CATSGNYNEQFF. CDR3 DNA sequence: TGTGCCACTAGCGGGAACTACAATGAGCAGTTCTTC.